The table lists the clone carrying this TCR beta chain with a few counts. As yet, its antigen is unknown. Germline CDR1 is SGHNT and CDR2 is YYREEE (reference sequence). This CDR3 region has 14 residues. Germline trimming cut 3 bases from V and 7 bases from J; bases unmatched to any gene: 8. These data are taken from a study of CD8+CD57+ T cells in acquired aplastic anemia. Study-level information: Roughly 3.1 ug was the average amount of DNA from sorted CD4+ and CD8+ cells. General study results and limits: Over 25 CD8+ CDR3 sequences occurred in both the patients and the controls. Significant differences in CD8+ Simpson's diversity were not observed between patients and controls.

Researchers used genomic DNA as the template to profile TCR beta VDJ and CDR3. TCRdb ran MiXCR on the reads and lists one entry per CDR3 protein. The sample carries about 170,000 distinct CDR3 sequences, about 60% recorded once. The receptor was isolated from a human donor in good health. This chain links TRBV5-4 with TRBJ1-2, with 8 bases lining up with TRBD1. The sequencing input was sorted CD4+, CD8+, or CD8+CD57+ T cells (not recorded which) from PBMCs. The CDR3 DNA follows: TGTGCCAGCAGCTCAGGACAGGGAAGTTCTGGCTACACCTTC. Its protein product is CASSSGQGSSGYTF.